This entry concerns a single T cell receptor (beta chain). V lost 3 bases, J lost 2 bases, and 8 bases lay in between. This CDR3 has 15 amino acids. CDR1 and CDR2 from the germline V gene are KGHSH and LQKENI. This record comes from a study of blood T cell repertoires in COVID-19. As for the study in general: The samples span acute and convalescent COVID-19 from the United States, Italy and Spain. In each case, the material was cDNA or gDNA derived from T cells, B-cell-depleted T cells, or PBMCs.

Original processing notes: For nucleated cells, counts were estimated from reference gene primer amplification. Sequenced by immunoSEQ multiplex PCR; TCRdb stores in-frame clones only, minus some. Clone size and V and J calls were adopted from that table, with D and trimming inferred from the DNA. The sample consists of around 70,000 clones, over 75% of them appearing once. V gene TRBV18 combines with J gene TRBJ2-6; D is perhaps TRBD1 (6 bases). Sequencing used peripheral blood. The receptor comes from an elderly woman with active or convalescent COVID-19. The CDR3 spells CASSPTGTGANVLTF. CDR3 sequence (DNA): TGTGCCAGCTCACCCACAGGGACTGGGGCCAACGTCCTGACTTTC. Looking up the rest from reference TRBV18 and TRBJ2-6 gives the full variable domain: NAGVMQNPRHLVRRRGQEARLRCSPMKGHSHVYWYRQLPEEGLKFMVYLQKENIIDESGMPKERFSAEFPKEGPSILRIQQVVRGDSAAYFCASSPTGTGANVLTFGAGSRLTVL.